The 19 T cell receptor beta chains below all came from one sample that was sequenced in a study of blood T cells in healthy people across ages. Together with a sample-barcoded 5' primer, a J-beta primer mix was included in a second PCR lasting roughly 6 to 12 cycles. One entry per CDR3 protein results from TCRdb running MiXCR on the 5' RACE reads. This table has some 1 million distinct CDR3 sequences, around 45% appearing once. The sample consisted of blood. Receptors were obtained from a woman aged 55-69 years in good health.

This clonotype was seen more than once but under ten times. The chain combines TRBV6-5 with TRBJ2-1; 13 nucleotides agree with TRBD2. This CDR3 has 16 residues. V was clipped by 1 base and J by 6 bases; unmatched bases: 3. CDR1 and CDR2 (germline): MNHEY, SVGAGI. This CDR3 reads CASSYLGLAGANEQFF. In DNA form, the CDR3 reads TGTGCCAGCAGTTACTTAGGACTAGCGGGAGCCAATGAGCAGTTCTTC.

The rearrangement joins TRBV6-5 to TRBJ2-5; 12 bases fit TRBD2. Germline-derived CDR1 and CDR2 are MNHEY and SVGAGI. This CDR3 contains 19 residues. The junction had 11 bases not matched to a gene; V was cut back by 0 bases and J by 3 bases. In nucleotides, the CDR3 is TGTGCCAGCAGTTACTCGCCTTCGGGACTAGCGGGTTCCAAAGAGACCCAGTACTTC. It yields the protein CASSYSPSGLAGSKETQYF.

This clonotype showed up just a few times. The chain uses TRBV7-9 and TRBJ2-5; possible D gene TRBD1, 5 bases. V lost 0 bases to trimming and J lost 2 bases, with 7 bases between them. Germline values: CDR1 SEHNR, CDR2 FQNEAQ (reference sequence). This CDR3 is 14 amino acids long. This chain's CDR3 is CASSLAQGQETQYF. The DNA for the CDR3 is TGTGCCAGCAGCTTAGCGCAGGGTCAAGAGACCCAGTACTTC.

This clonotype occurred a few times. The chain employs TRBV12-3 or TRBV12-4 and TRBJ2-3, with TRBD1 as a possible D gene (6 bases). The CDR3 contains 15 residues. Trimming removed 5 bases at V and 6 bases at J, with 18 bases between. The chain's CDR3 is CASSRADSLADTQYF. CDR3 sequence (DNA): TGTGCCAGCAGTCGCGCGGACAGCCTGGCGGATACGCAGTATTTT.

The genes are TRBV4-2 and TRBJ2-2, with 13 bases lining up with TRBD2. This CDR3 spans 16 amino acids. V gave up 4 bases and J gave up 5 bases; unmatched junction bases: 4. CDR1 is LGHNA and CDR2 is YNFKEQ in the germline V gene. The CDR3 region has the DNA TGTGCCAGCAGCCGAGGGGGACTAGCGGGGACCGGGGAGCTGTTTTTT. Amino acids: CASSRGGLAGTGELFF.

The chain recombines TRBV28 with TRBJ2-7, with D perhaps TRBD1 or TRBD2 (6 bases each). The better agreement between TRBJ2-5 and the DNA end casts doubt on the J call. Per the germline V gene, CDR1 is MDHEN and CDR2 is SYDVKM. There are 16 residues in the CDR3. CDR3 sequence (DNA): TGTGCCAGCAGTCCTCTGGGGGGCCCCATGGGAGAGACCCAGTACTTC. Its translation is CASSPLGGPMGETQYF.

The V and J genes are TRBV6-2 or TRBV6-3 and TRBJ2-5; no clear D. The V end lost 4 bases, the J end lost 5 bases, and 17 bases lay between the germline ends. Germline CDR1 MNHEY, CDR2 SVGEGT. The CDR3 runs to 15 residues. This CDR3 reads CASSSRRSLGETQYF. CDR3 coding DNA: TGTGCCAGCAGTTCCAGACGGTCCCTCGGGGAGACCCAGTACTTC.

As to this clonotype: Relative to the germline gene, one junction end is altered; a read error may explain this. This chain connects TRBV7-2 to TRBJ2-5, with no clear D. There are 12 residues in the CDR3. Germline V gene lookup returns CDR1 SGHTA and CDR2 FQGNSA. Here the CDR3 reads CAGSLLDLEQYF. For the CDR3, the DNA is TGTGCCGGCAGCTTATTGGACCTAGAGCAGTACTTC. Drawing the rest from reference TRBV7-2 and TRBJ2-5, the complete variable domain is GAGVSQSPSNKVTEKGKDVELRCDPISGHTALYWYRQSLGQGLEFLIYFQGNSAPDKSGLPSDRFSAERTGGSVSTLTIQRTQQEDSAVYLCAGSLLDLEQYFGPGTRLLVL.

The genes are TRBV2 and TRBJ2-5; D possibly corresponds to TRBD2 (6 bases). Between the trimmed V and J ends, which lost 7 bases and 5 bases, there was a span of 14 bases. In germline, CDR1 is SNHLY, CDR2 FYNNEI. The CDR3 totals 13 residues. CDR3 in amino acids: CASTKVAGETQYF. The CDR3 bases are TGTGCCAGCACCAAGGTGGCGGGGGAGACCCAGTACTTC. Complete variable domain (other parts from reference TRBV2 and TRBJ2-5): EPEVTQTPSHQVTQMGQEVILRCVPISNHLYFYWYRQILGQKVEFLVSFYNNEISEKSEIFDDQFSVERPDGSNFTLKIRSTKLEDSAMYFCASTKVAGETQYFGPGTRLLVL.

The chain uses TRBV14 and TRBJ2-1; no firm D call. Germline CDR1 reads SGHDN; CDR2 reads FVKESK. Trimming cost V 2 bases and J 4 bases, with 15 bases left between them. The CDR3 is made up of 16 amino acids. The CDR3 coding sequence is TGTGCCAGCAGCCAACGAGGCGCCGGTGGGTACAATGAGCAGTTCTTC. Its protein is CASSQRGAGGYNEQFF.

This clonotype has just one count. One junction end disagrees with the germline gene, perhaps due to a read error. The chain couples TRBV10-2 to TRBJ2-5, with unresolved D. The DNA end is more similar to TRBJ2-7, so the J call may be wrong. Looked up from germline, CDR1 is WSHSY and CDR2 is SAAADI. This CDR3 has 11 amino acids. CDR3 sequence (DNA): TGCGCCGGCAGTGATGGACCCGAGCAGTACTTC. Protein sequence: CAGSDGPEQYF.

This CDR3 reads CSAEDRASSPLHF. CDR3 nucleotide sequence: TGCAGTGCTGAGGACAGGGCTAGTTCACCCCTCCACTTT. This rearrangement joins TRBV20-1 to TRBJ1-6; 8 bases map to TRBD1. The germline CDR1 and CDR2 sequences are DFQATT and SNEGSKA (reference sequence). The V and J ends lost 5 bases and 9 bases, in that order; junction bases with no gene match: 6. The CDR3 totals 13 residues.

The CDR3 protein is CSVGAGMGAEQFF. CDR3 DNA sequence: TGCAGCGTTGGAGCGGGTATGGGGGCTGAGCAGTTCTTC. The J gene is TRBJ2-1, the V gene TRBV29-1; D might be TRBD1 or TRBD2, each matching 6 bases. Trimming pared 4 bases from V and 9 bases from J, leaving 16 bases between. Per germline, CDR1 SQVTM and CDR2 ANQGSEA. The CDR3 consists of 13 residues.

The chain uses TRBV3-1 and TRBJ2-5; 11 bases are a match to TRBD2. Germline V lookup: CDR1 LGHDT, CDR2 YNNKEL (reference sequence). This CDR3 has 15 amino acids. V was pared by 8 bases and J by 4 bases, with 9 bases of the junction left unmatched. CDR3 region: CASRLAGSNLETQYF. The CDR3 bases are TGTGCCAGCCGACTAGCGGGATCAAATTTAGAGACCCAGTACTTC.

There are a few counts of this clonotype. In DNA, the CDR3 is TGTGCCAGCAGTTGGGACGTAAGCTCCTACGAGCAGTACTTC. This sequence encodes CASSWDVSSYEQYF. This chain links TRBV28 with TRBJ2-7; D might be TRBD1 or TRBD2, each matching 5 bases. V dropped 4 bases and J dropped 0 bases, with 10 bases sitting between them. Germline V lookup: CDR1 MDHEN, CDR2 SYDVKM. The length of the CDR3 is 14 residues.

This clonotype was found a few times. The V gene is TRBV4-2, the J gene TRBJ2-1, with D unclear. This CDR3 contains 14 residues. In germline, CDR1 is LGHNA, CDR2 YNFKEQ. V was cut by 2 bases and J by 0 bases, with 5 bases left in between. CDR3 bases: TGTGCCAGCAGCCAAAGTAGCTCCTACAATGAGCAGTTCTTC. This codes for CASSQSSSYNEQFF.

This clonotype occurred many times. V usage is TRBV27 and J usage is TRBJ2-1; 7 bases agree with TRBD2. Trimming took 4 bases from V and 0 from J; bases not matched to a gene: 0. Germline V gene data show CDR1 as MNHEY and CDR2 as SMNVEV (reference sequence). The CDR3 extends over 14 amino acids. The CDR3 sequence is CASSSSGSYNEQFF. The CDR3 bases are TGTGCCAGCAGTTCTAGCGGCTCCTACAATGAGCAGTTCTTC.

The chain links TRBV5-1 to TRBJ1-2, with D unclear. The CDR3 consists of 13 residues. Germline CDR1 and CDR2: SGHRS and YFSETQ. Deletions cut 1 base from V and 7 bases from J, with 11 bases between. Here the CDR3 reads CASSLLDGGGYTF. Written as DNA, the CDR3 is TGCGCCAGCAGCTTGCTGGACGGTGGTGGCTACACCTTC.

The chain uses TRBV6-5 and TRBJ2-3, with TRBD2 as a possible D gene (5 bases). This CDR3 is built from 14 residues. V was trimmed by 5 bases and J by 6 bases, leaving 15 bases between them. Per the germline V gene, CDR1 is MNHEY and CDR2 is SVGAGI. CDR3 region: CASSGSVGGDTQYF. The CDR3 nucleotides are TGTGCCAGCAGTGGCAGCGTTGGCGGGGATACGCAGTATTTT.